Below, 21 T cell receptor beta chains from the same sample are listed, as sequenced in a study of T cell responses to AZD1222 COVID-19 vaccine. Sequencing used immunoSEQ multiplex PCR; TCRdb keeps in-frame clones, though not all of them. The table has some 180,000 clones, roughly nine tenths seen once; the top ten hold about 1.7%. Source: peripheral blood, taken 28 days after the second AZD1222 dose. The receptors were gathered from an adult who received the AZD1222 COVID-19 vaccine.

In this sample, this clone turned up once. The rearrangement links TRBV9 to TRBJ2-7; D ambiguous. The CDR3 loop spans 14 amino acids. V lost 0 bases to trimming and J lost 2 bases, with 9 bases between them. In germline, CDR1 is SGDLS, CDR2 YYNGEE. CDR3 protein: CASSVEAAAYEQYF. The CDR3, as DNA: TGTGCCAGCAGCGTAGAGGCGGCCGCCTACGAGCAGTACTTC.

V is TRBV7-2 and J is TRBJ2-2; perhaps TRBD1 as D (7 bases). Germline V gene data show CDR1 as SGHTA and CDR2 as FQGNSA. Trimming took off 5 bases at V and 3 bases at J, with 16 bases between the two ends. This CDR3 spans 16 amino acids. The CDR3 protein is CASSAGARGDTGELFF. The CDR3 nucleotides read TGTGCCAGCAGCGCAGGGGCCAGGGGGGACACCGGGGAGCTGTTTTTT.

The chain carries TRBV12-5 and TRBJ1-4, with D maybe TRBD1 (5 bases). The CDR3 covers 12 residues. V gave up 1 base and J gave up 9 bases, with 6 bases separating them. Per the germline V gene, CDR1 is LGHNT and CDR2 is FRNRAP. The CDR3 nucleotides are TGTGCTAGTGGTTTGGGACAGCAAAAACTGTTTTTT. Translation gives CASGLGQQKLFF.

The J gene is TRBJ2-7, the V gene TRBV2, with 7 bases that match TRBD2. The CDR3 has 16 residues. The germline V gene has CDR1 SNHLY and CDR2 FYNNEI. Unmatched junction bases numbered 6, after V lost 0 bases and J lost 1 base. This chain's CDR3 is CASSEAWASGSYEQYF. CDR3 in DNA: TGTGCCAGCAGTGAAGCTTGGGCTAGCGGATCCTACGAGCAGTACTTC.

The CDR3 DNA reads as TGTGCCAGCAGCTACAGAGGGGACAGATCGGGGGAGCAGTACTTC. It specifies CASSYRGDRSGEQYF. The chain has TRBV9 and TRBJ2-7; 7 bases fit TRBD1. CDR3 size: 15 residues. CDR1 is SGDLS and CDR2 is YYNGEE in the germline V gene. V lost 4 bases, J lost 7 bases, and 14 bases stayed unmatched.

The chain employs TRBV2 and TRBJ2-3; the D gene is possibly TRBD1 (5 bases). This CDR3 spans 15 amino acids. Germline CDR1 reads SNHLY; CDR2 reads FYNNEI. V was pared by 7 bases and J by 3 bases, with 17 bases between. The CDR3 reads CASTPWAGMTDTQYF. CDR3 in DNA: TGTGCCAGCACGCCGTGGGCAGGGATGACAGATACGCAGTATTTT.

Here the CDR3 DNA reads TGCGCCAGCAGGGAGGAACAGGGGTTGTATAATTCACCCCTCCACTTT. Protein: CASREEQGLYNSPLHF. The chain recombines TRBV5-1 with TRBJ1-6; TRBD1 matches 7 bases. V lost 5 bases and J lost 4; bases outside the gene matches: 9. CDR3 size: 16 residues. The germline CDR1 and CDR2 sequences are SGHRS and YFSETQ.

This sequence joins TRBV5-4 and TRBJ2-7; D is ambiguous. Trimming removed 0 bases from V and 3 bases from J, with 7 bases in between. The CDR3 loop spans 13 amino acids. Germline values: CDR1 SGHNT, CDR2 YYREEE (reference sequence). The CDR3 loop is CASSLAPGYEQYF. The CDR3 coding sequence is TGTGCCAGCAGCTTGGCCCCGGGCTACGAGCAGTACTTC. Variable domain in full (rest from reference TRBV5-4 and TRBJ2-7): ETGVTQSPTHLIKTRGQQVTLRCSSQSGHNTVSWYQQALGQGPQFIFQYYREEENGRGNFPPRFSGLQFPNYSSELNVNALELDDSALYLCASSLAPGYEQYFGPGTRLTVT.

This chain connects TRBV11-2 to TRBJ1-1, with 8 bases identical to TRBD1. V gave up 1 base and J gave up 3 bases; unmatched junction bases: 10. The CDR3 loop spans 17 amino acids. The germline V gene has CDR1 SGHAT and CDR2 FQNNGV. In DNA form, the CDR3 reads TGTGCCAGCAGCTTAGGAGACAGGGGCGAGAGGGACACTGAAGCTTTCTTT. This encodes CASSLGDRGERDTEAFF. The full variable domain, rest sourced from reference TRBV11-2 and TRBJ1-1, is EAGVAQSPRYKIIEKRQSVAFWCNPISGHATLYWYQQILGQGPKLLIQFQNNGVVDDSQLPKDRFSAERLKGVDSTLKIQPAKLEDSAVYLCASSLGDRGERDTEAFFGQGTRLTVV.

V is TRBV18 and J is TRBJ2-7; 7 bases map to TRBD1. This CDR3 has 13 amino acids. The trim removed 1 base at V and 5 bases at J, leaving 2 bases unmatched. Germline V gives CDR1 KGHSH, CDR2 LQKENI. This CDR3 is CASSPQGGDEQYF. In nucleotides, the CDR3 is TGTGCCAGCTCACCACAAGGGGGCGACGAGCAGTACTTC.

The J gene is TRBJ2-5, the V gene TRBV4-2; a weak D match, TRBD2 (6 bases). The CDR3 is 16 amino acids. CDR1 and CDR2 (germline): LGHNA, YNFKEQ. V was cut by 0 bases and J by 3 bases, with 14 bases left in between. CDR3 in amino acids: CASSQERGAGEETQYF. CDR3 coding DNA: TGTGCCAGCAGCCAAGAGCGCGGGGCTGGGGAAGAGACCCAGTACTTC.

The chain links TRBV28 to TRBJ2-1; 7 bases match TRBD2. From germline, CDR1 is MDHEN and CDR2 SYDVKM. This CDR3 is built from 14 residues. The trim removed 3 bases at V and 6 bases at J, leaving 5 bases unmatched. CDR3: CASSFPTSSNEQFF. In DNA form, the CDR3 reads TGTGCCAGCAGTTTCCCGACTAGCTCCAATGAGCAGTTCTTC. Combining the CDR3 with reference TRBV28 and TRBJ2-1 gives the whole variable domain DVKVTQSSRYLVKRTGEKVFLECVQDMDHENMFWYRQDPGLGLRLIYFSYDVKMKEKGDIPEGYSVSREKKERFSLILESASTNQTSMYLCASSFPTSSNEQFFGPGTRLTVL.

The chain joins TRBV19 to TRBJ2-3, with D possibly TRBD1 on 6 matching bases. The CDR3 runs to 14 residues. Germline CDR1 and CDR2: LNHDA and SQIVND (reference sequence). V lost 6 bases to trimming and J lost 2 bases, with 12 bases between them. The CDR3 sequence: CASSETGSTDTQYF. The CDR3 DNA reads TGTGCCAGTAGCGAGACAGGTTCCACAGATACGCAGTATTTT.

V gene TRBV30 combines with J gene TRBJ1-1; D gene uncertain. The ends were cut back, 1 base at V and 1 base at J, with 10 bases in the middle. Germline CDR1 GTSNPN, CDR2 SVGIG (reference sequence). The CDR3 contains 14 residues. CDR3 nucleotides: TGTGCCTGGAGTGAATTACCTGAGAACACTGAAGCTTTCTTT. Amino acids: CAWSELPENTEAFF.

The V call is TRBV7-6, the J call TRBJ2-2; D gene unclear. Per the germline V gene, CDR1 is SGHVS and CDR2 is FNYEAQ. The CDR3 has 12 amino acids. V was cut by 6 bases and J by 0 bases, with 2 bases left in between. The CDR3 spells CASRTNTGELFF. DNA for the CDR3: TGTGCCAGCAGGACGAACACCGGGGAGCTGTTTTTT.

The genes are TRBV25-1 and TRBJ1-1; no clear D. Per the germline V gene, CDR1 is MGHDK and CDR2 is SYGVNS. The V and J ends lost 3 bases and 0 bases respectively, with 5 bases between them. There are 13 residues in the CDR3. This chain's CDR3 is CASSDSMNTEAFF. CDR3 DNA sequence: TGTGCCAGCAGTGACAGTATGAACACTGAAGCTTTCTTT.

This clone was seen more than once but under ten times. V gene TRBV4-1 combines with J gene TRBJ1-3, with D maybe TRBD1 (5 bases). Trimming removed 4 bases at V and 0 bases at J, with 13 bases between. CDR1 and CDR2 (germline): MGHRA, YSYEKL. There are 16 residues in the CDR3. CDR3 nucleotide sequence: TGCGCCAGCAGCCCCCGGGGGAGCAGCTCTGGAAACACCATATATTTT. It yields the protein CASSPRGSSSGNTIYF.

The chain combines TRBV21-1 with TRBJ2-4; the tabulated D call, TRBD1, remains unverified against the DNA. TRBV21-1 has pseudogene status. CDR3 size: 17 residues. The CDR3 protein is CASSKVHRGRSKNIQYF. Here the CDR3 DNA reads TGTGCCAGCAGCAAAGTTCACAGGGGTAGGTCCAAAAACATTCAGTACTTC.

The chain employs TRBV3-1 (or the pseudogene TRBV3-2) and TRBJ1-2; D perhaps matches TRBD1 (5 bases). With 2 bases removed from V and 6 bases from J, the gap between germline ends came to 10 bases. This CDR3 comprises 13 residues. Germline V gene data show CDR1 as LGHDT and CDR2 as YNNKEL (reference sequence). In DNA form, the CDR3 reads TGTGCCAGCAGCCAATTGCCAGGGAATGGCTACACCTTC. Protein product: CASSQLPGNGYTF.

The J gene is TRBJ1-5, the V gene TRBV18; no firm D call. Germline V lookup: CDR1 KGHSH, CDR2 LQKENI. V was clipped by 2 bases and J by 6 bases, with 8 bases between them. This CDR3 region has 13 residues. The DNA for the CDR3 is TGTGCCAGCTCACCAGGTCCGGCTCAGCCCCAGCATTTT. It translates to CASSPGPAQPQHF.

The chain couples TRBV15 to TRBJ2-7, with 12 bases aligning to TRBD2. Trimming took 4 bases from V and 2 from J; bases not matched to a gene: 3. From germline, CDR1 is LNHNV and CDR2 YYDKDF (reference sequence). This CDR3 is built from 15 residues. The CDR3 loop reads CATSITSGGTYEQYF. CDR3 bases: TGTGCCACCAGCATAACTAGCGGGGGGACCTACGAGCAGTACTTC.